This T cell receptor (beta chain) was found in a study of blood T cell repertoires in COVID-19. The overall study: Samples representing acute and convalescent COVID-19 were sourced from the United States, Italy and Spain. T cells, B-cell-depleted T cells, or PBMCs provided the cDNA or gDNA that served as material.

As handled by the study authors: Reference gene primer amplification gave nucleated cell count estimates. The repertoire was sequenced with immunoSEQ multiplex PCR; TCRdb's copy has only in-frame clones and lacks some. V, J and clone size were drawn from that table, and D and trimming were deduced from the DNA. The sample holds some 81,000 clones; nearly 95% are singletons and the top ten take approximately 4.3%. V gave up 0 bases and J gave up 7 bases, with 16 bases separating them. The CDR3 covers 16 residues. Germline V gene sequence: CDR1 KGHSY, CDR2 FQNENV. The clonotype originates from a human donor with active COVID-19. The donor label of this sample is uncertain. V is TRBV16 and J is TRBJ2-4; no clear D gene. The sequencing sample was made of peripheral blood. This chain's CDR3 is CASSQSMRGHLNIQYF. Here the CDR3 DNA reads TGTGCCAGCAGCCAATCGATGAGAGGCCACCTTAACATTCAGTACTTC.